Listed below are T cell receptor beta chains from one sample, sequenced in a study of blood T cell repertoires in COVID-19. The assay was immunoSEQ multiplex PCR, and TCRdb's table has in-frame clones only and misses some. The sample shows approximately 230,000 clones, around 85% of them seen only once. The specimen sequenced was peripheral blood. Receptors were obtained from a man at least 80 years old with acute or convalescent COVID-19. Each CDR3 is given with its conserved first and last residue. Fields, in order: J gene, D gene, V gene, clone size, CDR3 DNA, CDR3 protein. A D gene is named only where the DNA matches it firmly. Size is stated for part of the rows, as once, few or many counts, or as a class when the clone is expanded.

j_gene: TRBJ1-2
d_gene: NA
v_gene: TRBV7-9
abundance: NA
CDR3nt: TGTGCCAGCAGCTTAGGGTCAGGGCGAACCGGCTATGGCTACACCTTC
CDR3aa: CASSLGSGRTGYGYTF

j_gene: TRBJ2-2
d_gene: NA
v_gene: TRBV7-3
abundance: NA
CDR3nt: TGTGCCAGCAGCCAGGGGCCAGATACGAACACCGGGGAGCTGTTTTTT
CDR3aa: CASSQGPDTNTGELFF

j_gene: TRBJ2-2
d_gene: TRBD1
v_gene: TRBV19
abundance: many
CDR3nt: TGTGCCAGTAGTACATACAGGGGTAACACCGGGGAGCTGTTTTTT
CDR3aa: CASSTYRGNTGELFF

j_gene: TRBJ2-7
d_gene: TRBD2
v_gene: TRBV6-2/TRBV6-3
abundance: NA
CDR3nt: TGTGCCAGCAGTTACTTGGCGGGAGGGCCTTACGAGCAGTACTTC
CDR3aa: CASSYLAGGPYEQYF

j_gene: TRBJ2-7
d_gene: TRBD1
v_gene: TRBV10-3
abundance: NA
CDR3nt: TGTGCCATCAGTAGACAGGGGGTAGGATACGAGCAGTACTTC
CDR3aa: CAISRQGVGYEQYF

j_gene: TRBJ1-5
d_gene: NA
v_gene: TRBV5-1
abundance: NA
CDR3nt: TGCGCCAGCAGCCTCATCCCAGGGAGCAATCAGCCCCAGCATTTT
CDR3aa: CASSLIPGSNQPQHF

j_gene: TRBJ2-1
d_gene: NA
v_gene: TRBV4-2
abundance: NA
CDR3nt: TGTGCCAGCAGCCAAGAACCCTCAACAGGGTACAATGAGCAGTTCTTC
CDR3aa: CASSQEPSTGYNEQFF

j_gene: TRBJ2-1
d_gene: NA
v_gene: TRBV5-1
abundance: NA
CDR3nt: TGCGCCAGCAGCTTGGGGCAGGGAACTCTCAGCGGGCACAACAATGAGCAGTTCTTC
CDR3aa: CASSLGQGTLSGHNNEQFF

j_gene: TRBJ2-1
d_gene: NA
v_gene: TRBV5-1
abundance: NA
CDR3nt: TGCGCCAGCAGGTCGTCAGGCCCCGTCTACAATGAGCAGTTCTTC
CDR3aa: CASRSSGPVYNEQFF

j_gene: TRBJ2-3
d_gene: TRBD2
v_gene: TRBV5-4
abundance: NA
CDR3nt: TGTGCCAGCAGCTTGGGGCGAGCGGGAGGTTTGGCAGATACGCAGTATTTT
CDR3aa: CASSLGRAGGLADTQYF

j_gene: TRBJ2-7
d_gene: TRBD2
v_gene: TRBV5-1
abundance: NA
CDR3nt: TGCGCCAGCAGCTTCTATACCGGGACTAGCGGGAGCGAGCAGTACTTC
CDR3aa: CASSFYTGTSGSEQYF

j_gene: TRBJ1-4
d_gene: NA
v_gene: TRBV7-9
abundance: few
CDR3nt: TGTGCCAGCACCTCCGTCCGGGGATCCTCTAATGAAAAACTGTTTTTT
CDR3aa: CASTSVRGSSNEKLFF

j_gene: TRBJ2-2
d_gene: TRBD1
v_gene: TRBV5-1
abundance: NA
CDR3nt: TGCGCCAGCAGCTGGGACAGGGCGAACACCGGGGAGCTGTTTTTT
CDR3aa: CASSWDRANTGELFF

j_gene: TRBJ2-7
d_gene: TRBD1
v_gene: TRBV6-6
abundance: NA
CDR3nt: TGTGCCAGCAGCCCGACAGGGACCCCCAATAAAAACGAGCAGTACTTC
CDR3aa: CASSPTGTPNKNEQYF

j_gene: TRBJ2-2
d_gene: TRBD1
v_gene: TRBV5-1
abundance: NA
CDR3nt: TGCGCCAGCAGCTTAAGGCAGGGACAGGGATTTGGCACCGGGGAGCTGTTTTTT
CDR3aa: CASSLRQGQGFGTGELFF

j_gene: TRBJ1-4
d_gene: NA
v_gene: TRBV18
abundance: NA
CDR3nt: TGTGCCAGCTCCCGACAGCGGGGGGAAAAACTGTTTTTT
CDR3aa: CASSRQRGEKLFF

j_gene: TRBJ1-3
d_gene: NA
v_gene: TRBV28
abundance: NA
CDR3nt: TGTGCCAGCAGCCAACCGGGGATTTCTGGAAACACCATATATTTT
CDR3aa: CASSQPGISGNTIYF

j_gene: TRBJ2-7
d_gene: NA
v_gene: TRBV12-3/TRBV12-4
abundance: NA
CDR3nt: TGTGCCAGCAGCCCTAGGCCAGGGCACGAGCAGTACTTC
CDR3aa: CASSPRPGHEQYF

j_gene: TRBJ1-6
d_gene: NA
v_gene: TRBV25-1
abundance: NA
CDR3nt: TGTGCCAGCAGTGAATTAACGGGTACCTCCTATAATTCACCCCTCCACTTT
CDR3aa: CASSELTGTSYNSPLHF

j_gene: TRBJ2-7
d_gene: NA
v_gene: TRBV4-1
abundance: NA
CDR3nt: TGCGCCAGCAGCCAAGGGCCAAGGGGGTCTGTGTACGAGCAGTACTTC
CDR3aa: CASSQGPRGSVYEQYF

j_gene: TRBJ2-3
d_gene: TRBD2
v_gene: TRBV24-1
abundance: once
CDR3nt: TGTGCCACCAGTGTAGGGACTAGCGGCCCGCCGGGGGATACGCAGTATTTT
CDR3aa: CATSVGTSGPPGDTQYF

j_gene: TRBJ2-1
d_gene: NA
v_gene: TRBV2
abundance: NA
CDR3nt: TGTGCCAGCACCGGAGACAGTACCTACAATGAGCAGTTCTTC
CDR3aa: CASTGDSTYNEQFF

j_gene: TRBJ1-2
d_gene: NA
v_gene: TRBV9
abundance: NA
CDR3nt: TGTGCCAGCAGCCTCCAGACCGGACAGCACTATGGCTACACCTTC
CDR3aa: CASSLQTGQHYGYTF

j_gene: TRBJ2-5
d_gene: NA
v_gene: TRBV30
abundance: NA
CDR3nt: TGTGCCTGGAGACAGGGAAAAGAGACCCAGTACTTC
CDR3aa: CAWRQGKETQYF

j_gene: TRBJ2-2
d_gene: NA
v_gene: TRBV30
abundance: NA
CDR3nt: TGTGCCTGGAGTGTACTAACACACACCGGGGAGCTGTTTTTT
CDR3aa: CAWSVLTHTGELFF

j_gene: TRBJ1-2
d_gene: TRBD1
v_gene: TRBV29-1
abundance: few
CDR3nt: TGCAGCGTTGACGGCAGGGGGGACTATGGCTACACCTTC
CDR3aa: CSVDGRGDYGYTF

j_gene: TRBJ2-7
d_gene: NA
v_gene: TRBV2
abundance: NA
CDR3nt: TGTGCCAGCACTCAGGGGTACGAGCAGTACTTC
CDR3aa: CASTQGYEQYF

j_gene: TRBJ1-5
d_gene: NA
v_gene: TRBV27
abundance: NA
CDR3nt: TGTGCCAGCAGTGCCTTCCCCGGGACACTTAATCAGCCCCAGCATTTT
CDR3aa: CASSAFPGTLNQPQHF

j_gene: TRBJ1-2
d_gene: TRBD1
v_gene: TRBV27
abundance: NA
CDR3nt: TGTGCCAGCAGTTTCCGACAGGGTACGGGGATGAACTATGGCTACACCTTC
CDR3aa: CASSFRQGTGMNYGYTF

j_gene: TRBJ1-5
d_gene: NA
v_gene: TRBV19
abundance: NA
CDR3nt: TGTGCCAGTAGTATAGGGGCAGGGATCACTCATCAGCCCCAGCATTTT
CDR3aa: CASSIGAGITHQPQHF

j_gene: TRBJ2-5
d_gene: TRBD1
v_gene: TRBV11-1
abundance: NA
CDR3nt: TGTGCCAGCAGCAAAGACAGGGGGCTTGAGACCCAGTACTTC
CDR3aa: CASSKDRGLETQYF

j_gene: TRBJ1-6
d_gene: NA
v_gene: TRBV18
abundance: NA
CDR3nt: TGTGCCAGCTCCCCGCAGCCGGGCGCGGGAAATTCACCCCTCCACTTT
CDR3aa: CASSPQPGAGNSPLHF

j_gene: TRBJ2-3
d_gene: NA
v_gene: TRBV6-4
abundance: NA
CDR3nt: TGTGCCAGCAGTGACAGGGGGACGAGCACAGATACGCAGTATTTT
CDR3aa: CASSDRGTSTDTQYF

j_gene: TRBJ1-2
d_gene: TRBD1
v_gene: TRBV27
abundance: few
CDR3nt: TGTGCCAGCAGTAGGACAGGGGAGGACTATGGCTACACCTTC
CDR3aa: CASSRTGEDYGYTF

j_gene: TRBJ1-5
d_gene: NA
v_gene: TRBV27
abundance: NA
CDR3nt: TGTGCCAGCAGTGATGACAGGAATCAGCCCCAGCATTTT
CDR3aa: CASSDDRNQPQHF

j_gene: TRBJ2-7
d_gene: TRBD1
v_gene: TRBV18
abundance: once
CDR3nt: TGTGCCAGCTTACCGACAGGGCCCCCCGAGCAGTACTTC
CDR3aa: CASLPTGPPEQYF

j_gene: TRBJ1-2
d_gene: NA
v_gene: TRBV3-1/TRBV3-2
abundance: NA
CDR3nt: TGTGCCAGCAGCCAACTAGACGGCTTCGGCTATGGCTACACCTTC
CDR3aa: CASSQLDGFGYGYTF